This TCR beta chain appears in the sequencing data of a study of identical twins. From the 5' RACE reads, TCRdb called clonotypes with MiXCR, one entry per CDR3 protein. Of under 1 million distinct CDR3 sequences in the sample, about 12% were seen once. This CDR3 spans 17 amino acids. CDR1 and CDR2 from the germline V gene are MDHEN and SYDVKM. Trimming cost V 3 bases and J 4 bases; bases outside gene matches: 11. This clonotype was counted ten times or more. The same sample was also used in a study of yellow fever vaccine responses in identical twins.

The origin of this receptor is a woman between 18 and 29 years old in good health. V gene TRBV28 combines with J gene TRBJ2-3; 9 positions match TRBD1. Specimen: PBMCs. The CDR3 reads CASSFYPGQGLPDTQYF. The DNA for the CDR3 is TGTGCCAGCAGTTTCTACCCGGGACAGGGTTTGCCAGATACGCAGTATTTT. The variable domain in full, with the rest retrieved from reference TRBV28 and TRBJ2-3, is DVKVTQSSRYLVKRTGEKVFLECVQDMDHENMFWYRQDPGLGLRLIYFSYDVKMKEKGDIPEGYSVSREKKERFSLILESASTNQTSMYLCASSFYPGQGLPDTQYFGPGTRLTVL.